Listed below are T cell receptor beta chains from one sample, sequenced in a study of CD8 T cells in Susac syndrome. TCRdb re-analysed the immunoSEQ multiplex PCR reads in MiXCR, keeping a single row per CDR3 protein. The sample shows about 120,000 distinct CDR3 sequences, about 90% of them seen only once. Sequenced sample: CD4+ T cells from PBMCs. The source is a human donor in good health. Both conserved end residues are part of each CDR3. D genes are given only for firm matches. Expanded clones are given a class, and other clones once, few, many or no size at all.

DNA: TGTGCCAGCTCACCATTCCAGGGGGGGAGCTCTGGAAACACCATATATTTT; CDR3: CASSPFQGGSSGNTIYF; V: TRBV18; size: .; J: TRBJ1-3; D: TRBD1
DNA: TGTGCCAGCAGCTTGGATGGGGCGCAAGAGACCCAGTACTTC; CDR3: CASSLDGAQETQYF; V: TRBV5-4; size: .; J: TRBJ2-5; D: .
DNA: TGTGCCAGCAGCAGGGGTTCTGAGCTCGAGCAGTACTTC; CDR3: CASSRGSELEQYF; V: TRBV2; size: few; J: TRBJ2-7; D: .
DNA: TGCAGCGTTGAAAATGGCGGGAACTACAATGAGCAGTTCTTC; CDR3: CSVENGGNYNEQFF; V: TRBV29-1; size: .; J: TRBJ2-1; D: .
DNA: TGCAGTGCGGGCGGGAACACAGATACGCAGTATTTT; CDR3: CSAGGNTDTQYF; V: TRBV20-1; size: .; J: TRBJ2-3; D: .
DNA: TGTGCCAGCAGTGAACCGGGACTAGCGGGAAGTGAGCAGTTCTTC; CDR3: CASSEPGLAGSEQFF; V: TRBV12-3/TRBV12-4; size: .; J: TRBJ2-1; D: TRBD2
DNA: TGTGCCAGCTCCCCTCAGGCGAACACTGAAGCTTTCTTT; CDR3: CASSPQANTEAFF; V: TRBV2; size: .; J: TRBJ1-1; D: .
DNA: TGTGCCAGCAGCGACAGACGGGCAGACACGCAGTATTTT; CDR3: CASSDRRADTQYF; V: TRBV7-2; size: .; J: TRBJ2-3; D: .
DNA: TGTGCCAGCAGTTATGGATCGTTCGAAGCTTTCTTT; CDR3: CASSYGSFEAFF; V: TRBV6-2/TRBV6-3; size: .; J: TRBJ1-1; D: .
DNA: TGTGCCAGCAGCTCCTTAGCGGGGGTCGCCAAAAACATTCAGTACTTC; CDR3: CASSSLAGVAKNIQYF; V: TRBV7-2; size: .; J: TRBJ2-4; D: TRBD2
DNA: TGTGCCAGCAGCCCATCAACAGGGGGCAACACTGAAGCTTTCTTT; CDR3: CASSPSTGGNTEAFF; V: TRBV7-2; size: once; J: TRBJ1-1; D: TRBD1
DNA: TGTGCCAGCAGTTTACCTAAGGACAGGGGAAAGACTGAAGCTTTCTTT; CDR3: CASSLPKDRGKTEAFF; V: TRBV28; size: .; J: TRBJ1-1; D: TRBD1
DNA: TGCAGCGTTGGAAACAGGTTCACCGGGGAGCTGTTTTTT; CDR3: CSVGNRFTGELFF; V: TRBV29-1; size: .; J: TRBJ2-2; D: .
DNA: TGCAGTGCTAGAACTGGAGGAAACACCATATATTTT; CDR3: CSARTGGNTIYF; V: TRBV20-1; size: .; J: TRBJ1-3; D: .
DNA: TGTGCCAGCAGCACACGTGCCGGGACTAGCGCTGTTGAGCAGTTCTTC; CDR3: CASSTRAGTSAVEQFF; V: TRBV9; size: once; J: TRBJ2-1; D: TRBD2
DNA: TGCAGTGCTAGAGAAGCCGGGACAGGGGGCGAGACCCAGTACTTC; CDR3: CSAREAGTGGETQYF; V: TRBV20-1; size: .; J: TRBJ2-5; D: TRBD1
DNA: TGTGCCAGCAGCTTCCGGGACAGACCTAATGAAAAACTGTTTTTT; CDR3: CASSFRDRPNEKLFF; V: TRBV5-6; size: .; J: TRBJ1-4; D: TRBD1
DNA: TGTGCCAGCAGGGGCCGCGAAGGTTGTGAAAAACTGTTTTTT; CDR3: CASRGREGCEKLFF; V: TRBV21-1; size: .; J: TRBJ1-4; D: .
DNA: TGTGCCAGCGGGGACAGAAGCACCGGGGAGCTGTTTTTT; CDR3: CASGDRSTGELFF; V: TRBV6-6; size: .; J: TRBJ2-2; D: TRBD1
DNA: TGCAGTGCTAGGGGCCGGGAAAATCAGCCCCAGCATTTT; CDR3: CSARGRENQPQHF; V: TRBV20-1; size: .; J: TRBJ1-5; D: .
DNA: TGTGCCAGCATCATTGGACAGGCTCGGGAGACCCAGTACTTC; CDR3: CASIIGQARETQYF; V: TRBV27; size: .; J: TRBJ2-5; D: TRBD1
DNA: TGCAGCGTTCTCCTACCCGGGGCGCAGCCCCAGCATTTT; CDR3: CSVLLPGAQPQHF; V: TRBV29-1; size: .; J: TRBJ1-5; D: .
DNA: TGTGCCAGCAGCTGGAGACGGACGAACACTGAAGCTTTCTTT; CDR3: CASSWRRTNTEAFF; V: TRBV7-2; size: .; J: TRBJ1-1; D: .
DNA: TGTGCCAGCAGCTTAGCAGGACTCCACAATGAGCAGTTCTTC; CDR3: CASSLAGLHNEQFF; V: TRBV13; size: .; J: TRBJ2-1; D: .
DNA: TGCAGCGGTTCCGGGACAGGGGGTGAAAAACTGTTTTTT; CDR3: CSGSGTGGEKLFF; V: TRBV29-1; size: .; J: TRBJ1-4; D: TRBD1
DNA: TGTGCCAGTAGTATAGATGGGGTCCGCACTGAAGCTTTCTTT; CDR3: CASSIDGVRTEAFF; V: TRBV19; size: .; J: TRBJ1-1; D: .
DNA: TGTGCCAGCAGTTCCCCCCGCGGGACAGGGGGACATGAGCAGTTCTTC; CDR3: CASSSPRGTGGHEQFF; V: TRBV27; size: .; J: TRBJ2-1; D: TRBD1
DNA: TGTGCCAGCAGCCAAGGGGGAACCTATGGCTACACCTTC; CDR3: CASSQGGTYGYTF; V: TRBV14; size: .; J: TRBJ1-2; D: .
DNA: TGTGCCAGCACAGACGTGCGAATTCTAGCCAAAAACATTCAGTACTTC; CDR3: CASTDVRILAKNIQYF; V: TRBV18; size: .; J: TRBJ2-4; D: .
DNA: TGTGCCAGCAGCCACAGGGGGCCCAATGAGCAGTTCTTC; CDR3: CASSHRGPNEQFF; V: TRBV14; size: .; J: TRBJ2-1; D: TRBD1
DNA: TGTGCCACGGGCGATAGAGCGTGGGAGACCCAGTACTTC; CDR3: CATGDRAWETQYF; V: TRBV6-2/TRBV6-3; size: once; J: TRBJ2-5; D: .
DNA: TGTGCCAGCAGCCCAAACAGTCCCCATGTGAATTCACCCCTCCACTTT; CDR3: CASSPNSPHVNSPLHF; V: TRBV7-2; size: .; J: TRBJ1-6; D: .
DNA: TGTGCCTGGGCCCGAGCGGGTCAGCCCCAGCATTTT; CDR3: CAWARAGQPQHF; V: TRBV30; size: .; J: TRBJ1-5; D: .
DNA: TGCAGTGCTAATCCCGCTAGCGGGGGCTCCTACGAGCAGTACTTC; CDR3: CSANPASGGSYEQYF; V: TRBV20-1; size: .; J: TRBJ2-7; D: TRBD2
DNA: TGTGCCAGCAGCTTACAGGGTCAAGGCACAGATACGCAGTATTTT; CDR3: CASSLQGQGTDTQYF; V: TRBV7-6; size: .; J: TRBJ2-3; D: .
DNA: TGTGCCAGCAGCTTACTAGCGGAGACCACCGGGGAGCTGTTTTTT; CDR3: CASSLLAETTGELFF; V: TRBV7-2; size: .; J: TRBJ2-2; D: TRBD2
DNA: TGTGCCAGCAGCTTAGGACAGGGTACATACCTAATCTACGAGCAGTACTTC; CDR3: CASSLGQGTYLIYEQYF; V: TRBV7-9; size: .; J: TRBJ2-7; D: TRBD1
DNA: TGCAGTGCCTTAACAGGGCTCCCCGGCTACACCTTC; CDR3: CSALTGLPGYTF; V: TRBV20-1; size: once; J: TRBJ1-2; D: .
DNA: TGTGCCAGCAGCTTAAGACAGAGAGACACTGAAGCTTTCTTT; CDR3: CASSLRQRDTEAFF; V: TRBV7-6; size: .; J: TRBJ1-1; D: .
DNA: TGTGCCAGCACCCAGGGGTTATGGGGCTACACCTTC; CDR3: CASTQGLWGYTF; V: TRBV12-3/TRBV12-4; size: .; J: TRBJ1-2; D: .
DNA: TGTGCCAGCAGCTGGGGCGTGTCTCAGCCCCAGCATTTT; CDR3: CASSWGVSQPQHF; V: TRBV7-2; size: .; J: TRBJ1-5; D: .
DNA: TGTGCCATCTCCGGCGCGAACACTGAAGCTTTCTTT; CDR3: CAISGANTEAFF; V: TRBV10-3; size: .; J: TRBJ1-1; D: .
DNA: TGTGCCAGCGCCTTGACAGGGGGCGTCAAAAATGAGCAGTTCTTC; CDR3: CASALTGGVKNEQFF; V: TRBV11-1; size: .; J: TRBJ2-1; D: TRBD1
DNA: TGCAGCGTTGCTTCCGGCAGCTCCTACGAGCAGTACTTC; CDR3: CSVASGSSYEQYF; V: TRBV29-1; size: .; J: TRBJ2-7; D: .
DNA: TGTGCCAGCAGTGTGAGGCAGGGCAACACTGAAGCTTTCTTT; CDR3: CASSVRQGNTEAFF; V: TRBV6-4; size: .; J: TRBJ1-1; D: .
DNA: TGTGCCAGCCAATTGGGGGGAATGAACACTGAAGCTTTCTTT; CDR3: CASQLGGMNTEAFF; V: TRBV2; size: .; J: TRBJ1-1; D: .
DNA: TGTGCCACCAGCAGAGAGGAGGTTCGTGGCTACACCTTC; CDR3: CATSREEVRGYTF; V: TRBV15; size: .; J: TRBJ1-2; D: .
DNA: TGCAGCGTTGCCGCGGGACAGAGAAATGAAAAACTGTTTTTT; CDR3: CSVAAGQRNEKLFF; V: TRBV29-1; size: .; J: TRBJ1-4; D: TRBD1
DNA: TGCAGTGCTAGTCAGTCATCGACGGGACCCCCGGCCTCACCCCTCCACTTT; CDR3: CSASQSSTGPPASPLHF; V: TRBV20-1; size: .; J: TRBJ1-6; D: .
DNA: TGCGCCAGCAGCCTCCGGGACAGCGCCTTCATGAACACTGAAGCTTTCTTT; CDR3: CASSLRDSAFMNTEAFF; V: TRBV4-1; size: .; J: TRBJ1-1; D: TRBD1
DNA: TGTGCCAGCAGCTTTGGCAGTACCGGGGAGCTGTTTTTT; CDR3: CASSFGSTGELFF; V: TRBV5-8; size: once; J: TRBJ2-2; D: .
DNA: TGCAGCGTTGCCACTCGTCGGGATCAGCCCCAGCATTTT; CDR3: CSVATRRDQPQHF; V: TRBV29-1; size: .; J: TRBJ1-5; D: .
DNA: TGTGCCAGCAGCTTAGACAGGGGTTCAAGCAATCAGCCCCAGCATTTT; CDR3: CASSLDRGSSNQPQHF; V: TRBV7-2; size: .; J: TRBJ1-5; D: TRBD1
DNA: TGTGCCAGCAGGAGGGCTCCTATGGCGTCACCCCTCCACTTT; CDR3: CASRRAPMASPLHF; V: TRBV6-2/TRBV6-3; size: .; J: TRBJ1-6; D: .